The sequence of this T cell receptor beta chain was determined in a study of shared clonotypes between healthy human individuals. CD45RO+ cells went into CD8 memory alongside CCR7-negative CD45RA+ TemRA cells. Findings and caveats of the study: Limited genetic and exposure-history diversity came from having few donors.

About this clone: Antigen: not known.

Clones were read by immunoSEQ multiplex PCR, and TCRdb kept only the in-frame ones, dropping some. Of 400,000 or so clones detected, about 96% appear once; the ten largest clones hold about 0.32%. The V end was cut by 1 base, the J end by 5 bases, with 12 bases between. Germline V gene data show CDR1 as SEHNR and CDR2 as FQNEAQ (reference sequence). The CDR3 sequence is 14 residues long. The chain uses TRBV7-9 and TRBJ2-7; no definite D call. The sequence was collected from a man aged 25 to 45 in good health. The sample consisted of memory CD8+ T cells sorted from blood. Subset of the sample: CD45RO+ cells pooled with CCR7-negative TemRA cells. For the CDR3, the DNA is TGTGCCAGCAGCTTAGGCGGCAATCCCCACGAGCAGTACTTC. It codes for CASSLGGNPHEQYF.